The present TCR beta chain was sequenced within a study of T cells in localized non-small cell lung cancer (TCRdb year 2020). For the wider study: The study analyzed T cell repertoires of hundreds of early-stage NSCLC patients, comparing tumors and uninvolved tumor-adjacent lungs. All 220 or so NSCLC patients in the cohort were treatment-naive and had localized lung tumors that were resected. A mean age of around 69 years was recorded for the NSCLC patients, of whom under 150 were male and about a hundred were female.

The immunoSEQ Assay was used to sequence TCR beta CDR3 regions from DNA. For the original study's pipeline: T cell density was computed as TCR beta template counts normalized to usable DNA estimated by amplifying housekeeping genes. The preseqR package was used to estimate richness by extrapolating to 400,000 templates for PBMC samples and to 120,000 templates for tissue samples. Clonality was defined as one minus Pielou's evenness. Differential abundance testing on productive amino-acid clonotypes, with a minimum total count of 5 and an alpha of 0.1, was used to identify tissue-enriched TCRs. The Jaccard Index and the Morisita Overlap Index were used to measure how much the repertoires overlapped between compartments. GLIPH clustered TCR beta CDR3s with public tetramer-defined viral CDR3s; viral motifs required at least three viral sequences plus V-gene enrichment. Here the immuneACCESS table is served through TCRdb, limited to in-frame sequences with V and J called. Missing clones are a known gap in these copies; in checked studies unresolved V genes cover under half, and the rest lacks a known reason. The D gene and trimming were derived from the DNA, and the V and J assignments and clone size from that table. In all, the sample holds tens of thousands of clones, and 80% to 95% of those were seen once. The ten top clones hold roughly 21% of the sample.

At diagnosis, tumor, uninvolved tumor-adjacent lung and peripheral blood were collected and then preserved as a mix of FFPE and fresh-frozen material. For TCR repertoire profiling, blood samples were analyzed as peripheral blood mononuclear cells. The paper as a whole reports these results and caveats: Uninvolved tumor-adjacent lung showed the highest T cell clonality, higher than tumor, which suggests more focused antigenic responses in the uninvolved tumor-adjacent lung. Because the study design was exploratory, TCR variables were selected using unadjusted p-values without false-discovery rate correction. Of the top 100 tumor clones, a median of roughly 60 were detected in paired uninvolved adjacent lung; about 28 were also among that lung's top 100. Higher T cell density in blood was associated with longer overall survival, whereas higher clonality in adjacent lung was associated with shorter survival. Multi-region tumor sequencing was not performed, so intratumor heterogeneity could not be excluded.

Turning to this clone: What this receptor recognizes is not known. Qualities for individual bases were not recorded, and no much larger clone is one base off.

The CDR3 runs 15 amino acids, cysteine and phenylalanine included. The retained sequence is limited to the CDR3, 45 bases, with the frame set at the first base. Via the germline V gene (reference sequence), CDR1 is SGHNT and CDR2 YYREEE. The junction shows trimming of 4 bases on V and 7 bases on J, plus 20 bases between the germline ends. The chain is encoded by TRBV5-4 joined to TRBJ1-2, with no reliable assignment of the D segment. Sequenced material: peripheral blood, taken before any cancer treatment. The receptor comes from a man aged 40 to 69 with stage I lung adenocarcinoma. CDR3 region: CASSDSWARASGYTF. The DNA is as follows: TGTGCCAGCAGCGACTCCTGGGCACGCGCTTCTGGCTACACCTTC. Reference TRBV5-4 and TRBJ1-2 proteins supply the regions before and after the CDR3; the full variable domain is: ETGVTQSPTHLIKTRGQQVTLRCSSQSGHNTVSWYQQALGQGPQFIFQYYREEENGRGNFPPRFSGLQFPNYSSELNVNALELDDSALYLCASSDSWARASGYTFGSGTRLTVV.